This TCR beta chain is drawn from a study of cytomegalovirus exposure and HLA in healthy donors. V was shortened by 2 bases and J by 3 bases, with 10 bases between the two germline ends. Per germline, CDR1 SGHRS and CDR2 YFSETQ. CDR3 size: 14 residues. Study-wide points: In vitro, a few CMV-associated chains proved specific for CMV antigens.

Turning to this clone: As yet, its antigen is unknown.

PCR employed 60 Vbeta and 13 Jbeta primers. The table came from immunoSEQ multiplex PCR; TCRdb's copy has only in-frame clones and leaves some out. The listing records about 170,000 clones. This sequence was found in a woman under 30 in good health and CMV-seropositive. This sequence joins TRBV5-1 and TRBJ2-3; the D gene is possibly TRBD1 (5 bases). What was sequenced was PBMCs. CDR3 nucleotides: TGCGCCAGCAGCTTTGGCAGGGTGACAGATACGCAGTATTTT. This encodes CASSFGRVTDTQYF.